This entry lists 13 T cell receptor beta chains sequenced from one sample in a study of OX40 agonist ivuxolimab in advanced cancers. Some clones are missing from TCRdb's copy, which holds only in-frame ones; the method was immunoSEQ multiplex PCR. Of 41,000 or so clones listed, approximately 78% are singletons. The input for sequencing was CD4+ or CD8+ T cells sorted from blood, taken in a trial of the OX40 agonist ivuxolimab. These receptors were obtained from an adult with an advanced solid tumor such as melanoma, head and neck, liver or kidney cancer.

CDR3 DNA sequence: TGTGCCAGCAGCTTAACAGGGGCAGGGGAGCAGTTCTTC. The encoded protein is CASSLTGAGEQFF. The rearrangement uses TRBV7-7 and TRBJ2-1, with TRBD1 identical over 7 bases. This CDR3 is built from 13 residues. Germline CDR1 SSHAT, CDR2 FNYEAQ (reference sequence). The trim removed 2 bases at V and 10 bases at J, leaving 5 bases unmatched.

V usage is TRBV19 and J usage is TRBJ2-3; 8 nucleotides agree with TRBD2. Germline CDR1 LNHDA, CDR2 SQIVND (reference sequence). CDR3 size: 17 residues. V was clipped by 3 bases and J by 5 bases; unmatched bases: 13. This CDR3 is CASSMKLLAGVGDTQYF. The DNA of the CDR3 is TGTGCCAGTAGTATGAAGCTCCTAGCGGGCGTAGGAGATACGCAGTATTTT.

V and J are TRBV10-3 and TRBJ2-7, with D possibly matching TRBD2 (6 bases). V was pared by 3 bases and J by 2 bases, with 17 bases between. This CDR3 contains 16 residues. Germline assignment: CDR1 ENHRY and CDR2 SYGVKD. CDR3 residues: CAISEGLAGQPYEQYF. CDR3 coding DNA: TGTGCCATCAGTGAAGGGCTGGCGGGGCAACCCTACGAGCAGTACTTC.

The rearrangement uses TRBV4-3 and TRBJ2-5, with TRBD1 as a possible D gene (6 bases). CDR3 length: 14 amino acids. The ends were cut back, 3 bases at V and 5 bases at J, with 13 bases in the middle. Germline V gene sequence: CDR1 LGHNA, CDR2 YSLEER. The CDR3 DNA follows: TGCGCCAGCAGCCAGAATACAGGGCCGGAGACCCAGTACTTC. It specifies CASSQNTGPETQYF.

The chain combines TRBV11-2 with TRBJ1-2; D is uncertain. The CDR3 extends over 15 amino acids. Between the trimmed V and J ends, which lost 5 bases and 8 bases, there was a span of 21 bases. Germline CDR1 reads SGHAT; CDR2 reads FQNNGV. CDR3 protein: CASSHTAGVLSGYTF. The CDR3 DNA follows: TGTGCCAGCAGCCATACCGCCGGGGTTTTATCCGGCTACACCTTC.

The chain couples TRBV21-1 to TRBJ2-2; the table names TRBD1, a call not compared with the DNA. TRBV21-1 is noted as a pseudogene. The CDR3 is made up of 16 amino acids. CDR3 nucleotide sequence: TGTGCCAGCAGCAAAGAACAGGGAACGAACACCGGGGAGCTGTTTTTT. This sequence encodes CASSKEQGTNTGELFF.

The V gene is TRBV6-6, the J gene TRBJ2-7; the match to TRBD1 covers 9 bases. This CDR3 contains 15 residues. Germline lookup yields CDR1 MNHNY and CDR2 SVGAGI (reference sequence). The trim removed 0 bases at V and 6 bases at J, leaving 6 bases unmatched. The CDR3 protein is CASSYSGQGVSEQYF. In DNA form, the CDR3 reads TGTGCCAGCAGTTACTCGGGACAGGGCGTCTCCGAGCAGTACTTC.

CDR3 DNA: TGTGCCAGCAGCTTAACTACAGGCACCGGGACTAGCGGGAGGGCCCACTCCTACGAGCAGTACTTC. Translated, it gives CASSLTTGTGTSGRAHSYEQYF. J is TRBJ2-7 and V is TRBV7-8, with 16 bases matching TRBD2. V was clipped by 2 bases and J by 0 bases; unmatched bases: 16. The CDR3 sequence is 22 residues long. Germline V gives CDR1 SGHVS, CDR2 FQNEAQ.

The sample holds a few counts of this clone. The rearrangement joins TRBV30 to TRBJ1-1; D gene uncertain. Germline-derived CDR1 and CDR2 are GTSNPN and SVGIG (reference sequence). The CDR3 has 12 residues. Trimming pared 1 base from V and 10 bases from J, leaving 13 bases between. In nucleotides, the CDR3 is TGTGCCTGGAGTGGGAACCTCCGGGTAGCTTTCTTT. The encoded protein is CAWSGNLRVAFF.

The rearrangement uses TRBV6-6 and TRBJ1-6; D gene unclear. From germline, CDR1 is MNHNY and CDR2 SVGAGI (reference sequence). Trimming took off 4 bases at V and 13 bases at J, with 14 bases between the two ends. CDR3 length equals 13 residues. The CDR3 loop is CASSWATSRPLHF. The CDR3 DNA sequence: TGTGCCAGCAGTTGGGCGACCTCCAGGCCCCTCCACTTT.

V usage is TRBV30 and J usage is TRBJ1-6; tentatively, D is TRBD1 (6 bases). The V gene's germline CDR1 is GTSNPN and CDR2 SVGIG (reference sequence). Trimming cost V 2 bases and J 9 bases, with 11 bases left between them. CDR3 length: 13 residues. The CDR3 DNA reads TGTGCCTGGAGTATGGGGGGGCGTTCACCCCTCCACTTT. This sequence encodes CAWSMGGRSPLHF.

This chain uses TRBV20-1 with TRBJ1-1; D is uncertain. V was cut by 3 bases and J by 5 bases, with 1 base left in between. Germline V lookup: CDR1 DFQATT, CDR2 SNEGSKA (reference sequence). The CDR3 runs to 9 residues. The CDR3 DNA follows: TGCAGTGCTAGGACTGAAGCTTTCTTT. As protein: CSARTEAFF.

The CDR3 DNA reads as TGTGCCACCAGCGGCACTTCGGGGCTCACTGAAGCTTTCTTT. Amino acids: CATSGTSGLTEAFF. The V gene is TRBV15, the J gene TRBJ1-1; a weak D match, TRBD1 (5 bases). Trimming shortened V by 5 bases and J by 4 bases, and 14 bases separated the two germline ends. CDR3 size: 14 residues. The germline gives CDR1 LNHNV, CDR2 YYDKDF (reference sequence). The whole variable domain, filled in from reference TRBV15 and TRBJ1-1, reads DAMVIQNPRYQVTQFGKPVTLSCSQTLNHNVMYWYQQKSSQAPKLLFHYYDKDFNNEADTPDNFQSRRPNTSFCFLDIRSPGLGDTAMYLCATSGTSGLTEAFFGQGTRLTVV.